This T cell receptor (beta chain) came from a study of regulatory T cells in long-lasting Graves disease. Trimming shortened V by 3 bases and J by 3 bases, and 14 bases separated the two germline ends. The CDR3 loop spans 15 amino acids. From germline, CDR1 is LNHNV and CDR2 YYDKDF (reference sequence). This clonotype occurred a few times. Its antigen remains unidentified. Building of the TCR beta libraries involved iRepertoire HTBI primers and Arm-PCR of CDR3 regions. TCRdb independently ran MiXCR on the multiplex PCR reads; one entry per CDR3 protein. The data show roughly 500,000 distinct CDR3 sequences, approximately 15% seen once. Study-level results: Persistent cases favored TRBV28, TRBJ1-2 and TRBJ2-5.

Time point noted: newly diagnosed GD, antithyroid drugs for less than 3 months. RNA isolated from PBMCs was used to make the TCR library. The same specimen was also included in a second study, on T cells in Graves' hyperthyroidism and ophthalmopathy. Per that paper: Criteria for exclusion of patients were uncontrolled infection, other autoimmune disease, pregnancy or lactation. RT-PCR in the first round (using the HTBI primer set) targeted the TCR CDR3.

The chain links TRBV15 to TRBJ2-5; maybe TRBD2 (5 bases). Sequencing used peripheral blood mononuclear cells (PBMCs), obtained at new diagnosis, from a patient treated with antithyroid drugs. The sequence came from a man aged 25-45 years with Graves disease. For the CDR3, the DNA is TGTGCCACCAGCAGGTCCTTTGCGCGGGAAGAGACCCAGTACTTC. This codes for CATSRSFAREETQYF.